This section outlines one T cell receptor (beta chain) sequence together with its context. Many counts were recorded for this clonotype. It has no known antigen specificity. Base quality data are lacking; no much larger clone is found one base away. This entry comes from a study of blood T cells in healthy people across ages (dated by TCRdb to about 2015). Regarding the study in general: In model experiments, roughly one uniquely barcoded TCR beta cDNA molecule per two T cells was captured by template switching. To avoid experimental bias, donors of different ages were randomly spread across the sequencing lanes. To track age-related changes in TCR beta repertoire diversity, the study relied on deep sequencing normalized with unique cDNA molecular identifiers. Four age groups were formed from the donors: young (average about 17 years), middle-aged (around 39), aged (more than 55) and long-lived (about 80). Using the same blood draw, the study looked at two additional independent replicas of 1 million unique cDNA reads for two donors, one aged 18 to 30 and the other aged 80 or older.

Reading the germline V gene gives CDR1 KGHSH and CDR2 LQKENI. The germline V and J ends show losses of 5 bases and 4 bases respectively, and no gene match explains 9 bases of the junction. Taken from cysteine to phenylalanine, the CDR3 has 16 residues. Only the CDR3 part of the read is kept: 48 bases, read in frame from the first base. Receptor amplification or capture employed 5' RACE. The listed sequencing device is Illumina HiSeq 2500. A second 7 to 11 cycle PCR used a sample-barcoded 5' primer and a J-beta primer mix. A template-switch 5' adaptor carrying 12 random nucleotides introduced a unique molecular identifier onto each TCR beta cDNA molecule. Each sample yielded at least 3 million CDR3-containing paired-end reads. First-strand cDNA synthesis was performed from all RNA using the Mint cDNA synthesis kit, with priming by a TRBC-specific oligonucleotide. All cDNA was treated with uracil-DNA glycosylase and then went through a first 18-cycle PCR with the universal primers M1SS and BC2_uni_R. The original methods were these. For normalization, 1 million high-quality reads, each with a distinct molecular identifier, were randomly selected from each sample. Instead of being binned into consensus sequences, reads with shared molecular identifiers were discarded. MiTCR, set to a Q25 quality threshold and the strictest error-elimination algorithm, was used for CDR3 identification, clonotype clustering and error correction. Lower-bound total TCR beta diversity was estimated with a nonparametric unseen species model using Euler transformation. Through fastp at Q25 and MiXCR, TCRdb rebuilt clones from the public reads, retaining in-frame beta chains. CDR3 protein duplicates are merged, each entry listing the most common genes and DNA. These V and J calls are TCRdb output, not the study's own analysis. In this sample the table shows about 670,000 distinct CDR3 sequences, 40% to 50% of which occur a single time. In total, the top ten clones hold around 32% of the sample.

Donors were 39 systemically healthy Caucasian individuals from Russia aged roughly 6 to 90 years. Around 10 milliliters of peripheral blood were drawn from each donor into EDTA-treated Vacutainer tubes. Ficoll-Paque density-gradient centrifugation was used to isolate PBMCs, with at least 6 million obtained per sample. Trizol reagent was used to extract total RNA from PBMCs, with at least 6 micrograms per sample. For every donor, an aliquot of PBMCs went through flow cytometry to measure the percentages of naive CD45RAhigh/CD27high T cells. The paper's findings and limits, for the study overall: The long-lived group showed more naive CD4+ T cells, fewer expanded clones and increased TCR diversity than the aged group, suggesting age selection. As age increased, observed TCR beta diversity per million T cells dropped in a roughly linear way, and a significant reduction was already evident by age 40. Because profiling used bulk unsorted PBMCs, naive and antigen-experienced compartments could not be compared conclusively. Because the CMV infection status of the donors was unknown, age-related changes in expanded clonotypes may potentially have been confounded. Estimates of total diversity from one million sequenced T cells were regarded as lower bounds and underestimates. A strong correlation was found between observed TCR beta diversity and the percentage of naive T cells measured by flow cytometry.

The clonotype comes from an elderly man in good health. Sequenced material: blood. The chain is made from TRBV18 and TRBJ2-5, with 11 junctional bases fitting TRBD1. The CDR3 amino acid sequence is: CASSSTAGQGGETQYF. The DNA sequence is TGTGCCAGCTCATCAACTGCGGGACAGGGGGGAGAGACCCAGTACTTC.